This T cell receptor beta chain was obtained from a study of cytotoxic CD8 clonotypes in ibrutinib-treated CLL. Findings of the study overall: Once treatment began, public clonotypes, which were uncommon, contracted or stayed stable.

Regarding this clone: Its antigen is as yet unknown.

Investigators sought sequencing depths of between 1 in 200,000 and 1 in 1 million T cells. The table came from immunoSEQ multiplex PCR; TCRdb's copy has only in-frame clones and leaves some out. This table has some 290,000 clones, around four fifths appearing once. Looked up from germline, CDR1 is MNHEY and CDR2 is SMNVEV (reference sequence). J lost 3 bases, V lost 6 bases, and 5 bases had no gene match. This CDR3 is built from 13 residues. The sequence was collected from a human donor with chronic lymphocytic leukemia. The rearrangement joins TRBV27 to TRBJ2-7, with 7 bases aligning to TRBD1. Sequences were derived from PBMCs, sampled before ibrutinib treatment. In DNA form, the CDR3 reads TGTGCCAGCAGCTCGACAGGGAACTACGAGCAGTACTTC. Residues: CASSSTGNYEQYF.